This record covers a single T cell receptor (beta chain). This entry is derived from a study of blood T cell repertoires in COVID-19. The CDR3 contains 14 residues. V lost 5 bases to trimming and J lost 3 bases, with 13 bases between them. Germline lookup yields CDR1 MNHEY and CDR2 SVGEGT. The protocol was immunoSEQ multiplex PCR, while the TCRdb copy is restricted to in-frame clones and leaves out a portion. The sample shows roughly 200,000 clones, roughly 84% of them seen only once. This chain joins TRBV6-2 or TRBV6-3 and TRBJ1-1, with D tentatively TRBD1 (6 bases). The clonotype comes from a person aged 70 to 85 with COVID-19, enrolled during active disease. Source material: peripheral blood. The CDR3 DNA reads TGTGCCAGCAGTCGTAGAGGGGGAGACACTGAAGCTTTCTTT. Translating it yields CASSRRGGDTEAFF.